This T cell receptor (beta chain) comes out of a study of blood T cells in healthy people across ages (dated by TCRdb to the mid-2010s). The study in broad terms: In model experiments, template switching captured about one uniquely barcoded TCR beta cDNA molecule for every two T cells. The study analyzed two additional independent replicas of 1 million unique cDNA reads from the same blood draw for two donors, one aged 18 to 29 and one aged 80 or older. Donors of different ages were randomly distributed across sequencing lanes to avoid experimental bias. Age-related changes in TCR beta repertoire diversity were measured in the study by deep sequencing normalized with unique cDNA molecular identifiers. The donors were divided into four age groups: young (average around 15 years), middle-aged (about 40), aged (about 56) and long-lived (approximately 74). What the study reported, not specific to this receptor: There was a strong correlation between observed TCR beta diversity and the percentage of naive T cells measured by flow cytometry. Because the CMV infection status of the donors was unknown, age-related changes in expanded clonotypes may potentially have been confounded. As age increased, observed TCR beta diversity per million T cells dropped in a roughly linear way, and a significant reduction was already evident by age 40. The long-lived group showed more naive CD4+ T cells, fewer expanded clones and increased TCR diversity than the aged group, suggesting age selection. Estimates of total diversity from one million sequenced T cells were regarded as lower bounds and underestimates. Bulk unsorted PBMC profiling prevented conclusive comparison of naive and antigen-experienced compartments.

This clonotype came up a few times. The antigen it recognizes is unknown. Nothing much larger sits one base from this clone, and base qualities are not available. Library preparation employed 5' RACE. Sequenced using an Illumina HiSeq 2500. A second PCR of roughly 6 to 11 cycles was performed with a sample-barcoded 5' primer and a J-beta primer mix. A unique molecular identifier was introduced onto each TCR beta cDNA molecule by a template-switch 5' adaptor carrying 12 random nucleotides. At least 2.5 million CDR3-containing paired-end reads were obtained from each sample. All of the RNA was converted into first-strand cDNA using the Mint cDNA synthesis kit, with a TRBC-specific oligonucleotide serving as the primer. All cDNA was treated with uracil-DNA glycosylase and then went through a first 18-cycle PCR with the universal primers M1SS and BC2_uni_R. For the original study's pipeline: Each sample was normalized by randomly selecting 1 million high-quality reads, each carrying a distinct molecular identifier. Reads sharing molecular identifiers were discarded rather than binned into consensus sequences. MiTCR, run with a Q25 quality threshold and the strictest error-elimination algorithm, handled CDR3 identification, clonotype clustering and error correction. A nonparametric unseen species model with Euler transformation was used to estimate lower-bound total TCR beta diversity. TCRdb itself trimmed the public reads at Q25 with fastp, ran MiXCR and retained productive beta chains. Rows with a matching CDR3 protein are joined into one entry that keeps the most common DNA and genes. The authors' filters were not applied to this entry. For this sample the table gives over 600,000 distinct CDR3 sequences, of which roughly 21% were detected only once. In total, the top ten clones hold 3.6% of the sample.

The roughly 37 donors, aged roughly 6 to 95 years, were systemically healthy Caucasian individuals from Russia. Around 9.9 milliliters of peripheral blood were collected from each donor into EDTA-treated Vacutainer tubes. PBMCs were isolated by Ficoll-Paque density-gradient centrifugation, with at least 7 million obtained per sample. Total RNA was extracted from PBMCs with Trizol reagent, with at least 5 micrograms obtained per sample. For every donor, flow cytometry on a PBMC aliquot measured the percentage of naive CD45RAhigh/CD27high T cells. Sequenced input: blood. This receptor was obtained from a man in his 70s in good health.

The CDR3 protein: CASSPGVLAGTSGANVLTF. At the DNA level, the sequence is TGTGCCAGCTCACCAGGGGTACTAGCGGGTACCTCTGGGGCCAACGTCCTGACTTTC. The rearrangement combines TRBV18 with TRBJ2-6, with 9 middle bases fitting TRBD2. From its cysteine to its phenylalanine, the CDR3 spans 19 amino acids. Only the CDR3 part of the read is kept: 57 bases, read in frame from the first base. CDR1 and CDR2 are drawn from the germline V gene: KGHSH, LQKENI. The germline V and J ends show losses of 2 bases and 0 bases respectively, and no gene match explains 8 bases of the junction.